Presented here are 13 T cell receptor beta chains from one specimen sequenced in a study of radiotherapy plus CTLA-4 blockade in lung cancer. Repertoires were generated with immunoSEQ multiplex PCR, while TCRdb's copy carries only in-frame clones and drops some. The profile covers 84,000 or so clones, with about 83% appearing a single time and roughly 15% taken by the ten largest. Sequenced here: peripheral blood, sampled from a patient treated with radiotherapy plus ipilimumab. These TCRs come from a human donor with non-small cell lung cancer that progressed on radiotherapy plus ipilimumab.

This sequence joins TRBV29-1 and TRBJ2-5; D is perhaps TRBD1 (5 bases). The germline gives CDR1 SQVTM, CDR2 ANQGSEA. Deletions cut 4 bases from V and 3 bases from J, with 12 bases between. CDR3 length equals 13 residues. The DNA of the CDR3 is TGCAGCGTTGCCCAGGGCGCTAAAGAGACCCAGTACTTC. Amino acid sequence: CSVAQGAKETQYF.

This clone was seen once. The J gene is TRBJ2-1, the V gene TRBV29-1; a possible D gene is TRBD1 (6 bases). Trimming left V 1 base short and J 0 bases short, with 16 bases between. CDR1 and CDR2 from the germline V gene are SQVTM and ANQGSEA. The CDR3 has 17 amino acids. This chain's CDR3 is CSVEGSWGRTSYNEQFF. CDR3 DNA sequence: TGCAGCGTTGAAGGCAGCTGGGGGCGGACCTCCTACAATGAGCAGTTCTTC.

This clone was recorded once. This CDR3 reads CASPKGTGVDTIYF. The CDR3 DNA reads as TGCGCCAGCCCCAAGGGGACAGGGGTGGACACCATATATTTT. V gene TRBV4-1 combines with J gene TRBJ1-3; TRBD1 aligns across 10 bases. Germline V gene sequence: CDR1 MGHRA, CDR2 YSYEKL. V lost 8 bases to trimming and J lost 8 bases; unmatched junction nucleotides: 9. This CDR3 comprises 14 residues.

The chain recombines TRBV5-6 with TRBJ1-2; 8 nucleotides agree with TRBD1. The CDR3 contains 16 residues. CDR1 SGHDT and CDR2 YYEEEE come from the germline V gene. J lost 6 bases, V lost 3 bases, and 13 bases had no gene match. CDR3: CASSSTFAGGLDGYTF. The DNA for the CDR3 is TGTGCCAGCAGCTCTACCTTCGCAGGGGGCCTCGATGGCTACACCTTC.

This sequence joins TRBV7-9 and TRBJ2-2; D remains ambiguous. Germline-derived CDR1 and CDR2 are SEHNR and FQNEAQ (reference sequence). The CDR3 is made up of 16 amino acids. The V and J ends lost 2 bases and 1 base respectively, with 11 bases between them. The CDR3 loop is CASSLRSAGNTGELFF. Here the CDR3 DNA reads TGTGCCAGCAGCTTACGGTCGGCAGGGAACACCGGGGAGCTGTTTTTT.

DNA of the CDR3: TGTGCCAGCTCTGTTCAGGGGAACACTGAAGCTTTCTTT. Translating it yields CASSVQGNTEAFF. The chain joins TRBV18 to TRBJ1-1; D is perhaps TRBD1 (5 bases). CDR3 size: 13 residues. The germline CDR1 and CDR2 sequences are KGHSH and LQKENI. V was shortened by 6 bases and J by 1 base, with 9 bases between the two germline ends.

The rearrangement links TRBV4-1 to TRBJ2-3; 7 bases agree with TRBD2. J lost 7 bases, V lost 11 bases, and 12 bases had no gene match. Germline V CDR1 and CDR2: MGHRA, YSYEKL. This CDR3 is built from 13 residues. Here the CDR3 reads CAVSPASGNTQYF. In DNA, the CDR3 is TGCGCCGTCTCCCCAGCTAGCGGTAATACGCAGTATTTT.

The CDR3 here is CASSPTGVWGTYEQYF. CDR3 nucleotides: TGTGCCAGCAGTCCCACCGGGGTTTGGGGCACCTACGAGCAGTACTTC. The chain couples TRBV27 to TRBJ2-7, with D possibly being TRBD1 or TRBD2 (5 bases each). Germline values: CDR1 MNHEY, CDR2 SMNVEV (reference sequence). This CDR3 is 16 amino acids long. Trimming took 5 bases from V and 2 from J, leaving 19 bases between them.

The chain couples TRBV9 to TRBJ1-2; the D is unclear. This CDR3 has 14 residues. The V gene's germline CDR1 is SGDLS and CDR2 YYNGEE. V was cut by 4 bases and J by 4 bases, with 14 bases left in between. CDR3 region: CASSPGTHAYGYTF. The DNA of the CDR3 is TGTGCCAGCAGCCCCGGAACTCATGCCTATGGCTACACCTTC.

The gene calls are TRBV28 and TRBJ1-6; no firm D call. The CDR3 is 12 amino acids. The germline V gene has CDR1 MDHEN and CDR2 SYDVKM. Trimming left V 6 bases short and J 8 bases short, with 8 bases between. Written as DNA, the CDR3 is TGTGCCAGCAGCTTAGCGGATTCACCCCTCCACTTT. This translates into CASSLADSPLHF.

CDR3 sequence reads: CASSSQGNSPLHF. CDR3 in DNA: TGTGCCAGCAGTTCACAGGGGAATTCACCCCTCCACTTT. The rearrangement joins TRBV6-5 to TRBJ1-6, with TRBD1 matching 7 bases. The CDR3 has 13 residues. J gave up 7 bases and V 4 bases, and 1 base lay outside the gene matches. Germline V gene sequence: CDR1 MNHEY, CDR2 SVGAGI.

V is TRBV7-2 and J is TRBJ2-3; TRBD2 is a possible D gene (6 bases). V was cut by 1 base and J by 2 bases, with 16 bases left in between. The CDR3 loop spans 17 amino acids. Germline loops: CDR1 SGHTA, CDR2 FQGNSA. CDR3 residues: CASSLGFLRGTTDTQYF. The DNA of the CDR3 is TGTGCCAGCAGCTTAGGGTTTCTCCGGGGGACCACAGATACGCAGTATTTT.

The rearrangement joins TRBV7-2 to TRBJ1-6; D is ambiguous. This CDR3 contains 13 residues. Germline V gene lookup returns CDR1 SGHTA and CDR2 FQGNSA. The V end lost 1 base, the J end lost 10 bases, and 8 bases lay between the germline ends. CDR3 bases: TGTGCCAGCAGCTTAGAAACAAACTCACCCCTCCACTTT. Translation gives CASSLETNSPLHF. Full variable domain (remainder filled in from reference TRBV7-2 and TRBJ1-6): GAGVSQSPSNKVTEKGKDVELRCDPISGHTALYWYRQSLGQGLEFLIYFQGNSAPDKSGLPSDRFSAERTGGSVSTLTIQRTQQEDSAVYLCASSLETNSPLHFGNGTRLTVT.